Listed below are T cell receptor beta chains from one sample, sequenced in a study of blood T cells in healthy people across ages. From the 5' RACE reads, TCRdb called clonotypes with MiXCR, one entry per CDR3 protein. The profile shows approximately 780,000 distinct CDR3 sequences, about a quarter of them singletons. This same sample was also taken into another study, of T cells of mothers and their children.

Sequenced sample: blood. These receptors originate from a boy aged 5 to 17 in good health. The CDR3 runs from the conserved cysteine through the conserved F or W. The D gene is left open where the match is weak. Clone sizes are given selectively: once, few, many, or a class where the clone is expanded.

J: TRBJ2-1; V: TRBV27; size: NA; D: NA; CDR3: CASSFGLSLGNEQFF; DNA: TGTGCCAGCAGTTTTGGGCTATCTCTGGGCAATGAGCAGTTCTTC
J: TRBJ1-2; V: TRBV12-3/TRBV12-4; size: few; D: NA; CDR3: CASNPTVRAGYTF; DNA: TGTGCCAGCAACCCGACAGTCAGGGCTGGCTACACCTTC
J: TRBJ2-7; V: TRBV10-2; size: NA; D: NA; CDR3: CASSDVSTMGWEQYF; DNA: TGCGCCAGCAGTGATGTCTCCACGATGGGCTGGGAGCAGTACTTC
J: TRBJ1-2; V: TRBV6-6; size: NA; D: NA; CDR3: CASRTGTDNGYTF; DNA: TGTGCCAGCAGAACCGGGACGGACAATGGCTACACCTTC
J: TRBJ2-3; V: TRBV28; size: few; D: NA; CDR3: CASSWALFSDTQYF; DNA: TGTGCCAGCAGTTGGGCACTCTTTTCAGATACGCAGTATTTT
J: TRBJ2-5; V: TRBV10-3; size: NA; D: NA; CDR3: CAIRQTEMEETQYF; DNA: TGTGCCATCAGGCAGACCGAAATGGAAGAGACCCAGTACTTC
J: TRBJ1-6; V: TRBV20-1; size: NA; D: NA; CDR3: CSARSVGSNSPLHF; DNA: TGCAGTGCTAGATCGGTGGGATCTAATTCACCCCTCCACTTT
J: TRBJ2-7; V: TRBV3-1; size: NA; D: TRBD2; CDR3: CASSPSAGGDYEQYF; DNA: TGTGCCAGCAGCCCCTCGGCGGGGGGGGACTACGAGCAGTACTTC
J: TRBJ2-2; V: TRBV7-3; size: few; D: NA; CDR3: CASSLEPTGELFF; DNA: TGTGCCAGCAGCTTAGAACCCACCGGGGAGCTGTTTTTT
J: TRBJ2-1; V: TRBV7-2; size: NA; D: NA; CDR3: CASSLFRANEQFF; DNA: TGTGCCAGCAGCTTATTCAGGGCCAATGAGCAGTTCTTC